Presented here are 3 T cell receptor beta chains from one specimen sequenced in a study of blood T cell repertoires in COVID-19. Assay used: immunoSEQ multiplex PCR; TCRdb lists only in-frame clones, some missing. The sample shows over 130,000 clones, approximately 80% of them seen only once. The sequencing input was PBMCs or T cells enriched from blood (not recorded which). These receptors were collected from a woman under 30 who had been exposed to COVID-19.

This chain uses TRBV7-7 with TRBJ2-2; 11 bases map to TRBD2. CDR1 and CDR2 from the germline V gene are SSHAT and FNYEAQ (reference sequence). The V gene end was trimmed by 8 bases and the J gene end by 1 base; junction bases not matched to a gene: 9. The CDR3 is made up of 17 amino acids. The CDR3, as DNA: TGTGCCAGCCACCCGATGGGACTAGCGGAGAACACCGGGGAGCTGTTTTTT. Protein product: CASHPMGLAENTGELFF.

The gene calls are TRBV6-1 and TRBJ2-7; 10 bases fit TRBD2. Germline V gene data show CDR1 as MNHNS and CDR2 as SASEGT. This CDR3 region has 15 residues. V gave up 6 bases and J gave up 3 bases; unmatched junction bases: 8. The CDR3 region has the DNA TGTGCCAGCAGGGACCTAGCGGGAGAGTACTACGAGCAGTACTTC. Protein: CASRDLAGEYYEQYF.

The rearrangement uses TRBV6-5 and TRBJ1-2; TRBD1 aligns across 9 bases. Germline V gives CDR1 MNHEY, CDR2 SVGAGI. This CDR3 spans 13 amino acids. V was clipped by 10 bases and J by 4 bases; unmatched bases: 7. The CDR3 DNA sequence: TGTGCCACCCAAACAGGGGGCGTCTATGGCTACACCTTC. This gives the protein CATQTGGVYGYTF.